One and the same sample provided the 28 T cell receptor beta chains below, sequenced in a study of blood T cell repertoires in COVID-19. TCRdb's table, derived via immunoSEQ multiplex PCR, lists solely in-frame clones and lacks some. The sample contains roughly 150,000 clones, about 80% of which appear only once. Sequencing used peripheral blood. These receptors originate from a man aged 70 or older with active or convalescent COVID-19.

This sequence joins TRBV4-3 and TRBJ1-1; D uncertain. Trimming pared 0 bases from V and 5 bases from J, leaving 13 bases between. CDR3 length: 15 residues. The germline V gene has CDR1 LGHNA and CDR2 YSLEER. The CDR3 nucleotides are TGCGCCAGCAGCCAAGAGACCTGGAGGGATACTGAAGCTTTCTTT. Its protein product is CASSQETWRDTEAFF.

This chain links TRBV27 with TRBJ2-7; 9 nucleotides match TRBD2. The germline gives CDR1 MNHEY, CDR2 SMNVEV (reference sequence). Trimming removed 5 bases from V and 3 bases from J; junction bases left unmatched: 11. This CDR3 comprises 16 residues. CDR3 nucleotides: TGTGCCAGCAGTCCCCAGGTAGCGGGAGAGTACTACGAGCAGTACTTC. It codes for CASSPQVAGEYYEQYF.

J is TRBJ2-5 and V is TRBV5-5; D perhaps matches TRBD2 (5 bases). Between the trimmed V and J ends, which lost 4 bases and 5 bases, there was a span of 18 bases. The CDR3 totals 15 residues. The germline CDR1 and CDR2 sequences are SGHKS and YYEKEE (reference sequence). The DNA for the CDR3 is TGTGCCAGCAGCCCAATCCCCAATAGCGATGAGACCCAGTACTTC. Translating it yields CASSPIPNSDETQYF. The whole variable domain, filled in from reference TRBV5-5 and TRBJ2-5, reads DAGVTQSPTHLIKTRGQQVTLRCSPISGHKSVSWYQQVLGQGPQFIFQYYEKEERGRGNFPDRFSARQFPNYSSELNVNALLLGDSALYLCASSPIPNSDETQYFGPGTRLLVL.

This clone was observed once. The chain joins TRBV2 to TRBJ2-3; 8 nucleotides line up with TRBD2. Germline CDR1 and CDR2: SNHLY and FYNNEI. This CDR3 region has 15 residues. After removal of 4 bases from V and 4 bases from J, the junction contained 7 bases not matched to a gene. DNA of the CDR3: TGTGCCAGCAGTGGGGAATTAGCGGGACCAGATACGCAGTATTTT. Residues: CASSGELAGPDTQYF.

This clone was found once. The chain recombines TRBV7-2 with TRBJ2-2; possibly TRBD1 for D (6 bases). The CDR3 has 17 amino acids. V shed 5 bases and J shed 5 bases, with 21 bases lying between them. CDR1 is SGHTA, CDR2 FQGNSA, per germline. DNA for the CDR3: TGTGCCAGCAGCCCAACAGCCTTGGCAGGGGAGACCGGGGAGCTGTTTTTT. Translation: CASSPTALAGETGELFF.

The genes are TRBV7-8 and TRBJ2-1, with 8 bases identical to TRBD2. Looked up from germline, CDR1 is SGHVS and CDR2 is FQNEAQ. The J segment lost 7 bases and the V segment lost 1 base, leaving 6 bases of the junction unmatched. The CDR3 is 15 amino acids. CDR3 nucleotide sequence: TGTGCCAGCAGCTTAGACGGGAGGGCCGGGAATGAGCAGTTCTTC. Encoded protein: CASSLDGRAGNEQFF.

The chain joins TRBV19 to TRBJ2-7; TRBD2 matches 9 bases. Germline CDR1 reads LNHDA; CDR2 reads SQIVND (reference sequence). J lost 4 bases, V lost 3 bases, and 7 bases had no gene match. CDR3 length: 15 amino acids. The CDR3 loop reads CASSISLAGKYEQYF. The CDR3 nucleotides read TGTGCCAGTAGTATTAGTCTAGCGGGGAAATACGAGCAGTACTTC. The complete variable domain, with remaining parts taken from reference TRBV19 and TRBJ2-7, reads DGGITQSPKYLFRKEGQNVTLSCEQNLNHDAMYWYRQDPGQGLRLIYYSQIVNDFQKGDIAEGYSVSREKKESFPLTVTSAQKNPTAFYLCASSISLAGKYEQYFGPGTRLTVT.

This sequence joins TRBV16 and TRBJ1-1; no clear D. Germline-derived CDR1 and CDR2 are KGHSY and FQNENV. This CDR3 comprises 16 residues. The V end lost 1 base, the J end lost 1 base, and 13 bases lay between the germline ends. The CDR3 region has the DNA TGTGCCAGCAGCCAATTCGGGAGGCCAGGGAACACTGAAGCTTTCTTT. Encoded protein: CASSQFGRPGNTEAFF.

The chain is built from TRBV30 and TRBJ2-7, with D possibly TRBD1 on 5 matching bases. The germline V gene has CDR1 GTSNPN and CDR2 SVGIG (reference sequence). V was clipped by 7 bases and J by 5 bases, with 9 bases between them. This CDR3 is 10 amino acids long. CDR3 residues: CASQGHEQYF. DNA for the CDR3: TGTGCCTCCCAGGGCCACGAGCAGTACTTC. Using reference TRBV30 and TRBJ2-7 for the parts outside the CDR3, the full variable domain is SQTIHQWPATLVQPVGSPLSLECTVEGTSNPNLYWYRQAAGRGLQLLFYSVGIGQISSEVPQNLSASRPQDRQFILSSKKLLLSDSGFYLCASQGHEQYFGPGTRLTVT.

In its sample, this clone was seen once. This sequence joins TRBV2 and TRBJ1-2, with 7 bases lining up with TRBD1. J was trimmed by 4 bases and V by 4 bases; bases with no gene match: 3. Germline CDR1 is SNHLY and CDR2 is FYNNEI. This CDR3 is 13 amino acids long. CDR3 nucleotide sequence: TGTGCCAGCAGTGCCAACAGGGGCTATGGCTACACCTTC. Protein: CASSANRGYGYTF. The variable domain in full, completed from reference TRBV2 and TRBJ1-2, reads EPEVTQTPSHQVTQMGQEVILRCVPISNHLYFYWYRQILGQKVEFLVSFYNNEISEKSEIFDDQFSVERPDGSNFTLKIRSTKLEDSAMYFCASSANRGYGYTFGSGTRLTVV.

The chain employs TRBV4-3 and TRBJ2-1; 10 bases are a match to TRBD1. The trim removed 4 bases at V and 8 bases at J, leaving 5 bases unmatched. This CDR3 has 14 residues. Germline-derived CDR1 and CDR2 are LGHNA and YSLEER. The CDR3 here is CASSLGTGVDEQFF. Written as DNA, the CDR3 is TGCGCCAGCAGCCTCGGGACAGGGGTCGATGAGCAGTTCTTC.

The chain uses TRBV27 and TRBJ1-4, with 8 nucleotides matching TRBD1. In germline, CDR1 is MNHEY, CDR2 SMNVEV (reference sequence). V gave up 7 bases and J gave up 3 bases; unmatched junction bases: 7. This CDR3 region has 15 residues. CDR3 DNA: TGTGCCAGCAAGTACAGGGGGAGCGCTAATGAAAAACTGTTTTTT. As protein: CASKYRGSANEKLFF.

This chain links TRBV6-2 or TRBV6-3 with TRBJ2-3, with TRBD1 matching 7 bases. V shed 6 bases, J shed 0 bases, and the junction held 6 bases outside the gene matches. The germline CDR1 and CDR2 sequences are MNHEY and SVGEGT. This CDR3 contains 15 residues. The CDR3: CASSPGTDSTDTQYF. Written as DNA, the CDR3 is TGTGCCAGCAGCCCCGGGACAGATAGCACAGATACGCAGTATTTT.

This chain uses TRBV2 with TRBJ2-1; D is uncertain. This CDR3 has 11 residues. CDR1 is SNHLY, CDR2 FYNNEI, per germline. V was clipped by 8 bases and J by 6 bases, with 8 bases between them. For the CDR3, the DNA is TGTGCCAGCCTCCCTTTCAATGAGCAGTTCTTC. This translates into CASLPFNEQFF.

This chain links TRBV5-1 with TRBJ1-1; the match to TRBD1 covers 8 bases. Germline V CDR1 and CDR2: SGHRS, YFSETQ. The CDR3 runs to 15 residues. V was clipped by 4 bases and J by 1 base; unmatched bases: 6. The CDR3 protein is CASSPRTGKNTEAFF. As DNA, the CDR3 is TGCGCCAGCAGCCCCCGGACAGGGAAGAACACTGAAGCTTTCTTT.

The chain couples TRBV6-2 or TRBV6-3 to TRBJ1-1; TRBD1 matches 7 bases. The CDR3 loop spans 14 amino acids. Per the germline V gene, CDR1 is MNHEY and CDR2 is SVGEGT. J gave up 4 bases and V 4 bases, and 6 bases lay outside the gene matches. Here the CDR3 DNA reads TGTGCCAGCAGTTTGAACAGGGGATCCACTGAAGCTTTCTTT. Its translation is CASSLNRGSTEAFF.

This clone was seen a few times. The chain is built from TRBV11-2 and TRBJ2-2; 11 nucleotides align to TRBD1. With 5 bases clipped from V and 8 bases from J, the junction kept 13 bases outside the gene matches. Germline CDR1 and CDR2: SGHAT and FQNNGV. The CDR3 runs to 17 residues. The CDR3 sequence: CASSRLAGTGGKGELFF. CDR3 DNA sequence: TGTGCCAGCAGCCGACTAGCTGGGACAGGGGGTAAGGGGGAGCTGTTTTTT.

The genes are TRBV6-5 and TRBJ2-7; a possible D gene is TRBD2 (6 bases). The CDR3 contains 13 residues. Germline V gene data show CDR1 as MNHEY and CDR2 as SVGAGI. V shed 6 bases and J shed 7 bases, with 16 bases lying between them. The CDR3 DNA follows: TGTGCCAGCAGCACCCTGGGGGGAAGTGAGCAGTACTTC. As protein: CASSTLGGSEQYF.

The chain links TRBV12-3 or TRBV12-4 to TRBJ1-1; D might be TRBD1 (5 bases). This CDR3 spans 13 amino acids. The ends were cut back, 7 bases at V and 0 bases at J, with 9 bases in the middle. The CDR3 DNA reads TGTGCCAGCACCCAGGACATGAACACTGAAGCTTTCTTT. Its translation: CASTQDMNTEAFF.

In nucleotides, the CDR3 is TGTGCCAGCAGCTACATGACAGGGGTCTCTGGAAACACCATATATTTT. Translated, it gives CASSYMTGVSGNTIYF. The chain uses TRBV11-2 and TRBJ1-3; 8 bases are a match to TRBD1. Germline assignment: CDR1 SGHAT and CDR2 FQNNGV. Trimming cost V 4 bases and J 0 bases; bases outside gene matches: 5. The CDR3 runs to 16 residues.

The rearrangement uses TRBV6-5 and TRBJ2-3, with D possibly being TRBD1 (5 bases). Germline V lookup: CDR1 MNHEY, CDR2 SVGAGI. CDR3 size: 14 residues. Trimming took off 6 bases at V and 2 bases at J, with 12 bases between the two ends. The CDR3 nucleotides are TGTGCCAGCAGCTCCAGGGCGTTCACAGATACGCAGTATTTT. It yields the protein CASSSRAFTDTQYF.

This chain links TRBV24-1 with TRBJ1-2, with D maybe TRBD1 (5 bases). Germline-derived CDR1 and CDR2 are KGHDR and SFDVKD. V dropped 6 bases and J dropped 4 bases, with 11 bases sitting between them. The CDR3 is made up of 13 amino acids. CDR3 region: CATSHGAGYGYTF. The DNA for the CDR3 is TGTGCCACCAGTCATGGGGCAGGCTATGGCTACACCTTC.

The DNA of the CDR3 is TGCGCCAGCAGCCAAAACAGGGTTATCTATGGCTACACCTTC. This codes for CASSQNRVIYGYTF. V and J are TRBV4-3 and TRBJ1-2; a possible D gene is TRBD1 (6 bases). This CDR3 region has 14 residues. Trimming left V 2 bases short and J 4 bases short, with 11 bases between. Germline CDR1 LGHNA, CDR2 YSLEER.

The V and J genes are TRBV6-6 and TRBJ2-7; 7 bases line up with TRBD1. V lost 11 bases and J lost 2; bases outside the gene matches: 6. The length of the CDR3 is 12 residues. Per the germline V gene, CDR1 is MNHNY and CDR2 is SVGAGI (reference sequence). As DNA, the CDR3 is TGTGCCGGCGGACAGGCGGCCTACGAGCAGTACTTC. The encoded protein is CAGGQAAYEQYF.

The V call is TRBV6-5, the J call TRBJ1-2; tentative D call: TRBD1 (5 bases). The germline V gene has CDR1 MNHEY and CDR2 SVGAGI. There are 15 residues in the CDR3. V was shortened by 2 bases and J by 4 bases, with 14 bases between the two germline ends. CDR3 region: CASSYGGKGVYGYTF. DNA of the CDR3: TGTGCCAGCAGTTACGGAGGGAAAGGGGTCTATGGCTACACCTTC.

This rearrangement joins TRBV28 to TRBJ2-1, with 12 bases aligning to TRBD2. The CDR3 has 16 residues. Germline V gene lookup returns CDR1 MDHEN and CDR2 SYDVKM. The trim removed 0 bases at V and 6 bases at J, leaving 3 bases unmatched. The CDR3 DNA reads as TGTGCCAGCAGTTTATGGACTAGCGGGAGAGTCAATGAGCAGTTCTTC. Protein product: CASSLWTSGRVNEQFF.

The chain links TRBV28 to TRBJ1-1, with 9 bases matching TRBD1. Looked up from germline, CDR1 is MDHEN and CDR2 is SYDVKM. This CDR3 contains 13 residues. The trim removed 7 bases at V and 5 bases at J, leaving 5 bases unmatched. The CDR3 DNA sequence: TGTGCCAGCACCCGGGACAGGGTTACTGAAGCTTTCTTT. This sequence encodes CASTRDRVTEAFF.

This sequence joins TRBV4-3 and TRBJ2-2, with 8 nucleotides matching TRBD2. The CDR3 loop spans 16 amino acids. The V segment lost 3 bases and the J segment 5 bases; nucleotides outside the gene matches: 8. CDR1 and CDR2 from the germline V gene are LGHNA and YSLEER. The CDR3 loop reads CASSHHGRGPTGELFF. CDR3 DNA: TGCGCCAGCAGCCACCACGGGAGGGGTCCAACCGGGGAGCTGTTTTTT.